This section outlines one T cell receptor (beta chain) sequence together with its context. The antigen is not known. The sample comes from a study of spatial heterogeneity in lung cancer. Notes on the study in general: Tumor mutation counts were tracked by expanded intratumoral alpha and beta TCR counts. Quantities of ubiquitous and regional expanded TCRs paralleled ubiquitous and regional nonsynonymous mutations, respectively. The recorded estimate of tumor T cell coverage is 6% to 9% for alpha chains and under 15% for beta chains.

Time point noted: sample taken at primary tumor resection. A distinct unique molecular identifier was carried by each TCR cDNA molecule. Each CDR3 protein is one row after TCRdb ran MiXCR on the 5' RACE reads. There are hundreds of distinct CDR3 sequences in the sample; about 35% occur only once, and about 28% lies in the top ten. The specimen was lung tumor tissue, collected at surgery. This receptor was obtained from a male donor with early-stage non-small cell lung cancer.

The DNA for the CDR3 is TGTGCCAGCAGTTGGACAGAGTCCTACGAGCAGTACTTC. Amino acids: CASSWTESYEQYF. The chain links TRBV7-6 to TRBJ2-7; possible D gene TRBD1, 6 bases. The CDR3 is 13 residues long. The germline V and J ends were trimmed by 6 bases and 1 base, with 10 bases remaining between them. Germline V gives CDR1 SGHVS, CDR2 FNYEAQ.